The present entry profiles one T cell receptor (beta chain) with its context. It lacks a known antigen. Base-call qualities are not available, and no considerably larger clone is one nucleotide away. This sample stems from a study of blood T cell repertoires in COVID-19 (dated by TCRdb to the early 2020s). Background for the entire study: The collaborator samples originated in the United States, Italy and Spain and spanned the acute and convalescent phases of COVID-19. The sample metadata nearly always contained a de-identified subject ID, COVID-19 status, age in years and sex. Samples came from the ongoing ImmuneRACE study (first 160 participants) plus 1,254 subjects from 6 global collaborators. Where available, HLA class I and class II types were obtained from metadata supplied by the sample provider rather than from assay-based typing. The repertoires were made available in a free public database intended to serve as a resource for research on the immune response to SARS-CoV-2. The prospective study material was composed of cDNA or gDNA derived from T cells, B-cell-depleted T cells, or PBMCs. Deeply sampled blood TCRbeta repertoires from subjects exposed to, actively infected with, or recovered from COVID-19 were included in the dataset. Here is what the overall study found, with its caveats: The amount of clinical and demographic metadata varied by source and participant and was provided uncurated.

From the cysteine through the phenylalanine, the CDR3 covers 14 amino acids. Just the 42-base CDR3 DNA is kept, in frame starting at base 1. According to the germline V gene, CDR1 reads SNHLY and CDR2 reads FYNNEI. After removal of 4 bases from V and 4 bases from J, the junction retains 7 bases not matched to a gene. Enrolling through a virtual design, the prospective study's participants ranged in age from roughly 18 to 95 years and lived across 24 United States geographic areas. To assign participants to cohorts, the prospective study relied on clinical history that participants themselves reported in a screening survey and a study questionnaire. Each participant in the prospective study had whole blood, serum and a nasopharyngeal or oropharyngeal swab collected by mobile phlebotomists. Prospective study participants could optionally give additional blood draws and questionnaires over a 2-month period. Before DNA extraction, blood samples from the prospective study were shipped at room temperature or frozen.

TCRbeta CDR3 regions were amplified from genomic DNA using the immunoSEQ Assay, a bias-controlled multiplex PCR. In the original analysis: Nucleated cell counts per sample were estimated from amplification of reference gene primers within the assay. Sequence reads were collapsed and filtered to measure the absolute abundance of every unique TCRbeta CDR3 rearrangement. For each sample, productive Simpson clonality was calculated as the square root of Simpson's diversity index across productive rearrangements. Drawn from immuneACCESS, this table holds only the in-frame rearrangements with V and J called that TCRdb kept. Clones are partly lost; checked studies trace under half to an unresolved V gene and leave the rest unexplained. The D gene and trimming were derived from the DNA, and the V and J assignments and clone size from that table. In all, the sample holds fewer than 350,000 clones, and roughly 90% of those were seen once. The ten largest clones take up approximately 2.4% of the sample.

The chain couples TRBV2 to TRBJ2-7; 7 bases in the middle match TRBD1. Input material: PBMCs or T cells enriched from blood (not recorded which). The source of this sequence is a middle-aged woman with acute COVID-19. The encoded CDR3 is CASSGGQKNYEQYF. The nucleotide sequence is TGTGCCAGCAGTGGGGGACAGAAAAATTACGAGCAGTACTTC.